Listed below are T cell receptor beta chains from one sample, sequenced in a study of blood T cell repertoires in COVID-19. Here immunoSEQ multiplex PCR was the method, and the copy in TCRdb shows in-frame clones only, minus some. This table holds over 350,000 clones, approximately 90% found once. The sample was peripheral blood. These receptors were obtained from a woman aged 25-40 years with active or convalescent COVID-19. Each CDR3 is given with its conserved first and last residue. A D gene is named only where the DNA matches it firmly. Size values are once, few and many counts, or a class for expanded clones, and some rows have none.

V: TRBV5-1; D: TRBD1; size: .; J: TRBJ1-2; DNA: TGCGCCAGCACACCCTCGACAGGGAACTTCTATGGCTACACCTTC; CDR3: CASTPSTGNFYGYTF
V: TRBV3-1/TRBV3-2; D: .; size: .; J: TRBJ1-5; DNA: TGTGCCAGCAGCGCAGACAGATATCAGCCCCAGCATTTT; CDR3: CASSADRYQPQHF
V: TRBV6-1; D: TRBD2; size: once; J: TRBJ2-3; DNA: TGTGCCAGCAGTGAAGCGTGGTTGGCGGGGGGAGGGGCAGATACGCAGTATTTT; CDR3: CASSEAWLAGGGADTQYF
V: TRBV6-5; D: TRBD1; size: .; J: TRBJ1-6; DNA: TGTGCCAGCAGTTTCAACAGGGGAAAAGATTCACCCCTCCACTTT; CDR3: CASSFNRGKDSPLHF
V: TRBV4-1; D: TRBD1; size: .; J: TRBJ1-1; DNA: TGCGCCAGCAGCCAAGGTCGGACAGGGGATGAAGCTTTCTTT; CDR3: CASSQGRTGDEAFF
V: TRBV15; D: TRBD2; size: .; J: TRBJ2-1; DNA: TGTGCCACCAGCAGAGTAGCGGGAGGATACAATGAGCAGTTCTTC; CDR3: CATSRVAGGYNEQFF
V: TRBV13; D: .; size: .; J: TRBJ1-1; DNA: TGTGCCAGCAGCCTCACCTCGGACAGTTACAACACTGAAGCTTTCTTT; CDR3: CASSLTSDSYNTEAFF
V: TRBV27; D: TRBD2; size: .; J: TRBJ2-7; DNA: TGTGCCAGCAGTCCAATTCCTAGCGGGAACTCCTACGAGCAGTACTTC; CDR3: CASSPIPSGNSYEQYF
V: TRBV27; D: TRBD1; size: .; J: TRBJ2-7; DNA: TGTGCCAGCAGTTTAGGGACAGGGTCCGAGCAGTACTTC; CDR3: CASSLGTGSEQYF
V: TRBV12-3/TRBV12-4; D: .; size: few; J: TRBJ1-1; DNA: TGTGCCAGTAGCAGGGGAAACACTGAAGCTTTCTTT; CDR3: CASSRGNTEAFF
V: TRBV7-8; D: TRBD2; size: once; J: TRBJ2-1; DNA: TGTGCCAGCAGCCCTAAGACTAGCGGGGACAATGAGCAGTTCTTC; CDR3: CASSPKTSGDNEQFF
V: TRBV5-4; D: .; size: .; J: TRBJ2-7; DNA: TGTGCCAGCAGCTCGCACCCAGAAAGGAGCTCCTACGAGCAGTACTTC; CDR3: CASSSHPERSSYEQYF
V: TRBV27; D: .; size: once; J: TRBJ1-1; DNA: TGTGCCAGCAGGCTCACGGGGGGAAGAGATGAAGCTTTCTTT; CDR3: CASRLTGGRDEAFF
V: TRBV5-1; D: TRBD1; size: .; J: TRBJ2-5; DNA: TGCGCCAGCAGCCCACTAGGGACAGTTCAAGAGACCCAGTACTTC; CDR3: CASSPLGTVQETQYF
V: TRBV3-1/TRBV3-2; D: .; size: .; J: TRBJ1-2; DNA: TGTGCCAGCAGCGTGCGTGGGGGCTCAAGCCCGGGCTACACCTTC; CDR3: CASSVRGGSSPGYTF
V: TRBV5-4; D: TRBD1; size: .; J: TRBJ2-1; DNA: TGTGCCAGCAGCTTGGGGTCGGGACAGCTTTACAATGAGCAGTTCTTC; CDR3: CASSLGSGQLYNEQFF
V: TRBV6-6; D: .; size: once; J: TRBJ2-2; DNA: TGTGCCAGCTTAAGAGGGAACACCGGGGAGCTGTTTTTT; CDR3: CASLRGNTGELFF